This TCR beta chain was sequenced during a study of blood T cell repertoires in COVID-19. Overall study: The United States, Italy and Spain supplied acute and convalescent COVID-19 samples. T cells, B-cell-depleted T cells, or PBMCs provided the cDNA or gDNA that served as material.

Sequenced by immunoSEQ multiplex PCR; TCRdb stores in-frame clones only, minus some. The sample records a few hundred thousand clones, 70% to 90% being singletons. Deletions cut 5 bases from V and 4 bases from J, with 18 bases between. CDR3 length equals 15 residues. In germline, CDR1 is SGHTA, CDR2 FQGNSA. Recruits, aged 18 to 89 years, lived in under 25 US areas. Donors in Cohort 3 counted as recovered after two negative PCRs, clearance, or symptom resolution. The receptor was derived from a man aged 25 to 40 who had recovered from COVID-19. The chain has TRBV7-2 and TRBJ2-7, with a possible D match to TRBD2 (6 bases). What was sequenced was PBMCs or T cells enriched from blood (not recorded which). This chain's CDR3 is CASSIGGRGGYEQYF. As DNA, the CDR3 is TGTGCCAGCAGCATAGGTGGGCGGGGAGGATACGAGCAGTACTTC. Variable domain in full (rest from reference TRBV7-2 and TRBJ2-7): GAGVSQSPSNKVTEKGKDVELRCDPISGHTALYWYRQSLGQGLEFLIYFQGNSAPDKSGLPSDRFSAERTGGSVSTLTIQRTQQEDSAVYLCASSIGGRGGYEQYFGPGTRLTVT.